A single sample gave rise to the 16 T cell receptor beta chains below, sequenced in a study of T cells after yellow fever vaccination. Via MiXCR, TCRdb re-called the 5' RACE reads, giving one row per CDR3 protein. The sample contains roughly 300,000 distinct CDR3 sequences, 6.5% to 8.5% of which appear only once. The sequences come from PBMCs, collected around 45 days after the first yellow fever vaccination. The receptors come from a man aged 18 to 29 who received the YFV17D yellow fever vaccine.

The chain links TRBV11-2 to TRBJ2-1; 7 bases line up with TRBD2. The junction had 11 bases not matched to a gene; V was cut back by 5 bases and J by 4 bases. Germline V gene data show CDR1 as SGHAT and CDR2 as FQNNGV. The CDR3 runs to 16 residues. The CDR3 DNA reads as TGTGCCAGCAGCCCTTCCGGGACTATGCCTTACAATGAGCAGTTCTTC. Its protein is CASSPSGTMPYNEQFF.

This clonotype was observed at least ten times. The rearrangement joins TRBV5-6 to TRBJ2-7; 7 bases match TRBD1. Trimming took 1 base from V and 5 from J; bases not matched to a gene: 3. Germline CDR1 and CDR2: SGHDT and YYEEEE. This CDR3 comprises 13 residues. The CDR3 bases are TGTGCCAGCAGCTTGTTACAGGGGAACGAGCAGTACTTC. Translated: CASSLLQGNEQYF.

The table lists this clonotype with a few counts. The DNA of the CDR3 is TGTGCCAGCAGTGCGGACAGGGGCCTCGGAACCGGGGAGCTGTTTTTT. Translation gives CASSADRGLGTGELFF. The gene calls are TRBV12-3 or TRBV12-4 and TRBJ2-2; 9 bases agree with TRBD1. V dropped 5 bases and J dropped 5; count of bases not matched to a gene: 9. CDR3 length: 16 amino acids.

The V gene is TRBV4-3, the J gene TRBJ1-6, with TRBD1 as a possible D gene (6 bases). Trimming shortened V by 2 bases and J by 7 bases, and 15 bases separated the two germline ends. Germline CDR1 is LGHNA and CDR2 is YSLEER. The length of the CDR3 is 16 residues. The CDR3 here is CASSQRGGIKNSPLHF. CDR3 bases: TGCGCCAGCAGCCAAAGAGGGGGGATCAAAAATTCACCCCTCCACTTT.

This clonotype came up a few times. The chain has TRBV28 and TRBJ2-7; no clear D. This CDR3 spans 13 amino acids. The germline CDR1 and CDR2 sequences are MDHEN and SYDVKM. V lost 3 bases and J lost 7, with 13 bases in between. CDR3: CASSLSPSREQYF. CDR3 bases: TGTGCCAGCAGTTTGTCTCCAAGTAGAGAGCAGTACTTC. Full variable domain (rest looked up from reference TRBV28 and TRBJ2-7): DVKVTQSSRYLVKRTGEKVFLECVQDMDHENMFWYRQDPGLGLRLIYFSYDVKMKEKGDIPEGYSVSREKKERFSLILESASTNQTSMYLCASSLSPSREQYFGPGTRLTVT.

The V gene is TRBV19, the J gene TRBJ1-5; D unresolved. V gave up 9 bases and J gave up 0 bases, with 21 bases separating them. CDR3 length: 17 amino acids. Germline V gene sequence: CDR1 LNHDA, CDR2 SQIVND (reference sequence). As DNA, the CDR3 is TGTGCCAGCAGTGGCCCCCCGTGGGCAGATAGCAATCAGCCCCAGCATTTT. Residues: CASSGPPWADSNQPQHF.

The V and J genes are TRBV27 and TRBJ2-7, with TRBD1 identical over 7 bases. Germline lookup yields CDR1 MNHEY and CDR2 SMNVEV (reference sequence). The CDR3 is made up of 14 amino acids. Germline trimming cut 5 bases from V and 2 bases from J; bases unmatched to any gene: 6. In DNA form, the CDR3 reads TGTGCCAGCAGTGGCCGACAGGGACCCTACGAGCAGTACTTC. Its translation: CASSGRQGPYEQYF.

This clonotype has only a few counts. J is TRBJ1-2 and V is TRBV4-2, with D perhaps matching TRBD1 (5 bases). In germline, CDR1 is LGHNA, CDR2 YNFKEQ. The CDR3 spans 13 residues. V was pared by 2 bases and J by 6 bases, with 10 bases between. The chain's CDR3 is CASSQRLTDGYTF. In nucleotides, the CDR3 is TGTGCCAGCAGCCAAAGGCTGACAGATGGCTACACCTTC.

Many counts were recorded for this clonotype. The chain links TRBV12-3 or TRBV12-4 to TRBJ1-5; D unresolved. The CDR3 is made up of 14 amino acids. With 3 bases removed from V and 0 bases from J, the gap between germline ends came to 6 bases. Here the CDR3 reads CASSLGSSNQPQHF. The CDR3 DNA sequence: TGTGCCAGCAGTTTGGGTAGTAGCAATCAGCCCCAGCATTTT.

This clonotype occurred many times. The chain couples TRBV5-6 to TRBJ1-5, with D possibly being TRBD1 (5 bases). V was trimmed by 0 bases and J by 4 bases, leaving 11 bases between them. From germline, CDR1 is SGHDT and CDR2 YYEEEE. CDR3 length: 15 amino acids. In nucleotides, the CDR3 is TGTGCCAGCAGCTTGGGGCCGGGGGTTAATCAGCCCCAGCATTTT. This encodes CASSLGPGVNQPQHF.

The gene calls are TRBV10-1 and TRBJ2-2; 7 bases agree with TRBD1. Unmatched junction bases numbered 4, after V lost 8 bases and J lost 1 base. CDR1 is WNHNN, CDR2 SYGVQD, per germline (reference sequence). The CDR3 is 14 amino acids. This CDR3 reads CASPPGGNTGELFF. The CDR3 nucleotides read TGCGCCAGCCCTCCAGGGGGGAACACCGGGGAGCTGTTTTTT.

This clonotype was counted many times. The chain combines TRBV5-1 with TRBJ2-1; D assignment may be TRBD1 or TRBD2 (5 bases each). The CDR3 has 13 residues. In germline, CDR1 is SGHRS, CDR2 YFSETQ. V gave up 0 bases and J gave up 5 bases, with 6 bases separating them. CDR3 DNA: TGCGCCAGCAGCTTGGTGGGGGACAATGAGCAGTTCTTC. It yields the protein CASSLVGDNEQFF.

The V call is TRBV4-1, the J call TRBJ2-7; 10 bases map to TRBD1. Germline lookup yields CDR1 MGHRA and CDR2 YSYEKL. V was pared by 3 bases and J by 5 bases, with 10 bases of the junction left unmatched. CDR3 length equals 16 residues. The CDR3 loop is CASSQTPGQGEDEQYF. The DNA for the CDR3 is TGCGCCAGCAGCCAGACCCCCGGACAGGGGGAAGACGAGCAGTACTTC.

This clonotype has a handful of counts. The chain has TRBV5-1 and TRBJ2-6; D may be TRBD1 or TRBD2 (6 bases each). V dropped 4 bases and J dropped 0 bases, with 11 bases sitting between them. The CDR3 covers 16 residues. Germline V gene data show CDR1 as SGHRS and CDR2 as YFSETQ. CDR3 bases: TGCGCCAGCAGCGCGGGACAAACCTCTGGGGCCAACGTCCTGACTTTC. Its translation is CASSAGQTSGANVLTF.

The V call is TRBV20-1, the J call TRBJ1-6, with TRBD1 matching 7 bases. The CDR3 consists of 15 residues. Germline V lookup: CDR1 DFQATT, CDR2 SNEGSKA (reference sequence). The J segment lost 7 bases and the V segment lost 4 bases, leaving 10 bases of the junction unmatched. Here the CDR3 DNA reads TGCAGTGCTACAACGCCGGGACAGAGAAATTCACCCCTCCACTTT. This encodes CSATTPGQRNSPLHF.

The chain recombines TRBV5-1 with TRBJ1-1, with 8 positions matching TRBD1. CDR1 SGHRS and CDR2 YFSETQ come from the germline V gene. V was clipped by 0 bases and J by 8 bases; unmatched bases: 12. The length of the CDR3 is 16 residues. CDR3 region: CASSLGYGDNRGEAFF. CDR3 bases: TGCGCCAGCAGCTTGGGTTATGGGGACAACAGGGGGGAAGCTTTCTTT. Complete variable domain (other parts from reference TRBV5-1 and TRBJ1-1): KAGVTQTPRYLIKTRGQQVTLSCSPISGHRSVSWYQQTPGQGLQFLFEYFSETQRNKGNFPGRFSGRQFSNSRSEMNVSTLELGDSALYLCASSLGYGDNRGEAFFGQGTRLTVV.